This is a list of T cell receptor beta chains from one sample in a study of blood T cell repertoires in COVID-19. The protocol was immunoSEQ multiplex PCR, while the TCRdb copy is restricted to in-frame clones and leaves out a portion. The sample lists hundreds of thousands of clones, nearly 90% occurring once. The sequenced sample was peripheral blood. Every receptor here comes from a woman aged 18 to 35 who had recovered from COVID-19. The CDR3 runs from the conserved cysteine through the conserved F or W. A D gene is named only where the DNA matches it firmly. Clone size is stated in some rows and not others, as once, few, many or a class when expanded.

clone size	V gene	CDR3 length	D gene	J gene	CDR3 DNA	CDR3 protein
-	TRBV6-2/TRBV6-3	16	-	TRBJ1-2	TGTGCCAGCAGTTACCTCGGTAGAAGGGGCCTGGATGGCTACACCTTC	CASSYLGRRGLDGYTF
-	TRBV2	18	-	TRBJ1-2	TGTGCCAGCAGTGAAGGTGGTGTCGGGGGAGGAAAAGACTATGGCTACACCTTC	CASSEGGVGGGKDYGYTF
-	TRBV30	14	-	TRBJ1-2	TGTGCCTGGAGTTTGGCCAGGCCCTACTATGGCTACACCTTC	CAWSLARPYYGYTF
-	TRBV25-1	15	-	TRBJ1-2	TGTGCCAGCAGTGAATTAGGGGAAAATAGGTATGGCTACACCTTC	CASSELGENRYGYTF
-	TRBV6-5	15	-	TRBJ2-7	TGTGCCAGCAGCCGTGACAGGATTGAGATTTACGAGCAGTACTTC	CASSRDRIEIYEQYF
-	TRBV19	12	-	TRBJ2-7	TGTGCCAGTAGTAGGGGGACTCTTGAGCAGTACTTC	CASSRGTLEQYF
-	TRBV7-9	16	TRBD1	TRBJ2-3	TGTGCCAGCAGCATCTCCCGGGACAGGGGCACAGATACGCAGTATTTT	CASSISRDRGTDTQYF
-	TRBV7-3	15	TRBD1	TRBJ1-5	TGTGCCAGCAGTGAAACAGGGGCCCCGGGTCAGCCCCAGCATTTT	CASSETGAPGQPQHF
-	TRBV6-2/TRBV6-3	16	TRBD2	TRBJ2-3	TGTGCCAGCAGTAAAATAGCGGGAGCGTCCACAGATACGCAGTATTTT	CASSKIAGASTDTQYF
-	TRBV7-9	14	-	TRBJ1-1	TGTGCCAGCAGCTTCCTGGGCCGGCACACTGAAGCTTTCTTT	CASSFLGRHTEAFF
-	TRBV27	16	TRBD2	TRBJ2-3	TGTGCCAGCAGTTCCCTGGGACTAGCGGCCCAAGATACGCAGTATTTT	CASSSLGLAAQDTQYF
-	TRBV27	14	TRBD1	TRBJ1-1	TGTGCCAGCAGTAACCGGGACAGGGTCACTGAAGCTTTCTTT	CASSNRDRVTEAFF
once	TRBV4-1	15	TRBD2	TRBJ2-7	TGCGCCAGCAGCACCGGGACTAGCGGGACCTACGAGCAGTACTTC	CASSTGTSGTYEQYF
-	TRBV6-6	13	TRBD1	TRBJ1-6	TGTGCCACGGGACAGGGGGATAATTCACCCCTCCACTTT	CATGQGDNSPLHF
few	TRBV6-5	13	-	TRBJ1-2	TGTGCCATGACCGGGACACAAGGCCGTGGCTACACCTTC	CAMTGTQGRGYTF
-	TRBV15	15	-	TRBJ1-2	TGTGCCACCAGCAGTAGGCAGGAACCTAACTATGGCTACACCTTC	CATSSRQEPNYGYTF
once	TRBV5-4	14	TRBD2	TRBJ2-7	TGTGCCAGCAGCCTAGCGGGAGGGTTCTACGAGCAGTACTTC	CASSLAGGFYEQYF
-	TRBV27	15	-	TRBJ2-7	TGTGCCAGCAGTTTATCTAGGAGTCAGTTCTACGAGCAGTACTTC	CASSLSRSQFYEQYF
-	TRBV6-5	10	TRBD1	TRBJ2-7	TGTGCCAGCAGGAGGGACAGGGAGCACTTC	CASRRDREHF
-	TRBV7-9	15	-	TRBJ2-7	TGTGCCAGCAGCTTATTGACAGGCATACCCTACGAGCAGTACTTC	CASSLLTGIPYEQYF
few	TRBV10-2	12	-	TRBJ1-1	TGCGCCAGCAGTAACCAGGGGACTGAAGCTTTCTTT	CASSNQGTEAFF
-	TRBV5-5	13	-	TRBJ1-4	TGTGCCAGCAGCTTGGGTATCCGGGAAAAACTGTTTTTT	CASSLGIREKLFF
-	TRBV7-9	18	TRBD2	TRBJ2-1	TGTGCCAGCAGCTTAGATATAGTTCGGAGCGGGAGGATGCATGAGCAGTTCTTC	CASSLDIVRSGRMHEQFF
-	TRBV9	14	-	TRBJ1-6	TGTGCCAGCAGCGTAGCAGGGTTTAATTCACCCCTCCACTTT	CASSVAGFNSPLHF
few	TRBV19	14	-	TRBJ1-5	TGTGCCAGTAGTATAGAGGGCATATATCAGCCCCAGCATTTT	CASSIEGIYQPQHF
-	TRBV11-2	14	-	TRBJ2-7	TGTGCCAGCAGCTTAGAGGCTAGCACCTACGAGCAGTACTTC	CASSLEASTYEQYF
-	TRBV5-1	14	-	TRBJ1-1	TGCGCCAGCAGCTTGGCAGGGGACCCCACTGAAGCTTTCTTT	CASSLAGDPTEAFF
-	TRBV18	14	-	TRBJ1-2	TGTGCCAGCTCACCAGGGGAGCCTAACTATGGCTACACCTTC	CASSPGEPNYGYTF
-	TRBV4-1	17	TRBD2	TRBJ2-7	TGCGCCAGCTCCCGTTATCTAGCGGGAGCGCGAACCTACGAGCAGTACTTC	CASSRYLAGARTYEQYF
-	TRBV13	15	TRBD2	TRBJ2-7	TGTGCCAGCAGCTATGGGGTAGCGGGGGCCTACGAGCAGTACTTC	CASSYGVAGAYEQYF
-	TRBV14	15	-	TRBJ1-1	TGTGCCAGCAGCCAAGAATCCAGGGGTCTAACTGAAGCTTTCTTT	CASSQESRGLTEAFF
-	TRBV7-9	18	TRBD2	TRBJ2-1	TGTGCCAGCACCTACGGCGGACTAGCGGTAATGTCCGACAATGAGCAGTTCTTC	CASTYGGLAVMSDNEQFF
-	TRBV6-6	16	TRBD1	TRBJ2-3	TGTGCCAGCAGTTACCCAGAAACAGGGGGAAAAGATACGCAGTATTTT	CASSYPETGGKDTQYF
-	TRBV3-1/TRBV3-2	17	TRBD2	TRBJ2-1	TGTGCCAGCAGCCAAGATCTTCTAGCGGGAAGTTGGGGTGAGCAGTTCTTC	CASSQDLLAGSWGEQFF
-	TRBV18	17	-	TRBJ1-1	TGTGCCAGCTCACCATTTATCCAAAACAGGATGAACACTGAAGCTTTCTTT	CASSPFIQNRMNTEAFF
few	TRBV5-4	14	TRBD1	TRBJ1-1	TGTGCCAGCAGCAAGGGACAGGTTGGCACTGAAGCTTTCTTT	CASSKGQVGTEAFF
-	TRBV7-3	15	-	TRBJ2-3	TGTGCCAGCAGCTTAGCGGCAGGGGTCGGGGATACGCAGTATTTT	CASSLAAGVGDTQYF
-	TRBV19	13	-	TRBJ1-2	TGTGCCACCTCATCGGGGGAGATCTATGGCTACACCTTC	CATSSGEIYGYTF
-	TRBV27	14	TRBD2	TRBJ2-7	TGTGCCAGCAGTTTGAAGGGCGGGGGGTACGAGCAGTACTTC	CASSLKGGGYEQYF
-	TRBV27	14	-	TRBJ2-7	TGTGCCAGCAGTTTATGGCAGGGTGCGAGGGAGCAGTACTTC	CASSLWQGAREQYF
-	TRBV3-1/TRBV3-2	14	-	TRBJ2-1	TGTGCCAGCAGCCAAGACAGGGGACGCAATGAGCAGTTCTTC	CASSQDRGRNEQFF
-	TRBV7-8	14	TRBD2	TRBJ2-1	TGTGCCAGCAGCTTAGGAGCGGGAGATTATGAGCAGTTCTTC	CASSLGAGDYEQFF
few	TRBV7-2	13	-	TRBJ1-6	TGTGCCAGCAGCTTAGAGGGAGATTCACCCCTCCACTTT	CASSLEGDSPLHF
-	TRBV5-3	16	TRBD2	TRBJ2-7	TGTGCCAGAAGCTGGACTAGCGGGAGGGCCCCCTACGAGCAGTACTTC	CARSWTSGRAPYEQYF
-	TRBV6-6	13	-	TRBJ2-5	TGTGCCAGCAGGGTAACAGGGCAAGAGACCCAGTACTTC	CASRVTGQETQYF
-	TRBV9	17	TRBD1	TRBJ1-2	TGTGCCAGCAGCGAGACGGGACAGCTTAGAACTAACTATGGCTACACCTTC	CASSETGQLRTNYGYTF
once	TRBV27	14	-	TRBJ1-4	TGTGCCAGCAGTTCTCCGGGACACGGGGAAAAACTGTTTTTT	CASSSPGHGEKLFF
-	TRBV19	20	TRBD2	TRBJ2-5	TGTGCCAGTAGTAAAGGGGGACTAGCGGGAGCCCTTATGCTCCAAGAGACCCAGTACTTC	CASSKGGLAGALMLQETQYF
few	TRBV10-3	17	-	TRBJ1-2	TGTGCCATCAGTGAGTCGATTATCAGGATGGGAGACTATGGCTACACCTTC	CAISESIIRMGDYGYTF
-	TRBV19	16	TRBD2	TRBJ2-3	TGTGCCAGTAGTATAGCTGGCGGGAGGGCCACAGATACGCAGTATTTT	CASSIAGGRATDTQYF
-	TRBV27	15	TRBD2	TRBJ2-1	TGTGCCAGCAGTTCGGGGACTAGCGGGATTAGTGAGCAGTTCTTC	CASSSGTSGISEQFF
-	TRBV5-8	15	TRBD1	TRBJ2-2	TGTGCCAGCAGCTTGGTCGGGACAGTCACCGGGGAGCTGTTTTTT	CASSLVGTVTGELFF
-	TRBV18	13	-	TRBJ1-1	TGTGCCAGCTCCGACATTCTTAACACTGAAGCTTTCTTT	CASSDILNTEAFF
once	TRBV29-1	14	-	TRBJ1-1	TGCAGCGTTCAAAATGGGGGGGAAGGGACTGAAGCTTTCTTT	CSVQNGGEGTEAFF
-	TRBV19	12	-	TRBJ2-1	TGTGCCAGTAGCCTGCTTGCGGGGGAGCAGTTCTTC	CASSLLAGEQFF
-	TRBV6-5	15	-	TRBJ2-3	TGTGCCAGCAGTTACTCGCCTGACTCCACAGATACGCAGTATTTT	CASSYSPDSTDTQYF
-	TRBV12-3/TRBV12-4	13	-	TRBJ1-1	TGTGCCTCCGAGGGGGGGGACACCATTGAAGCTTTCTTT	CASEGGDTIEAFF
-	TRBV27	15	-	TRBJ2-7	TGTGCCAGCAGTTTTGGCGACAGGAGCTCCTACGAGCAGTACTTC	CASSFGDRSSYEQYF
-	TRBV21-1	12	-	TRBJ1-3	TGTGCCAGCACCCCTAAAAAAAACACCATATATTTT	CASTPKKNTIYF
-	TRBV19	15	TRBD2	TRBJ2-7	TGTGCCAGTAGTAAGGAGACTAGCGGGTACTACGAGCAGTACTTC	CASSKETSGYYEQYF